The present T cell receptor beta chain was sequenced within a study of sequential checkpoint blockade in melanoma. Background on the study: Patients were randomized 1:1 to nivolumab-then-ipilimumab or ipilimumab-then-nivolumab first-line. Some 90 pretreatment tumor DNA samples were TCRβ immunosequenced.

Treatment specified: randomized to nivolumab then ipilimumab (arm A) or the reverse (arm B). Concerning this clone itself: Its antigen is unknown.

The protocol was immunoSEQ multiplex PCR, while the TCRdb copy is restricted to in-frame clones and leaves out a portion. The sample includes 5,000 to 6,000 clones, approximately 25% of them seen just once. Findings and limits, study-wide: Mutational load did not correlate with tumor T-cell fraction or clonality.

With 7 bases removed from V and 3 bases from J, the gap between germline ends came to 25 bases. This CDR3 contains 18 residues. Germline V CDR1 and CDR2: LNHDA, SQIVND (reference sequence). The chain joins TRBV19 to TRBJ1-3; tentatively, D is TRBD1 (6 bases). The sequence derives from a human donor with melanoma. Sample: tumor tissue (inferred from file names), taken from a patient given nivolumab and ipilimumab in sequence. CDR3 protein: CASMGTFLSPSFGNTIYF. The CDR3 DNA sequence: TGTGCCAGTATGGGGACATTCCTATCTCCCTCCTTTGGAAACACCATATATTTT.